The T cell receptor (beta chain) under discussion was sequenced for a study of blood T cell repertoires in COVID-19. Study-wide context: Specimens from acute and convalescent COVID-19 originated in the United States, Italy and Spain. T cells, B-cell-depleted T cells, or PBMCs supplied cDNA or gDNA.

The germline CDR1 and CDR2 sequences are SGHAT and FQNNGV. V shed 7 bases, J shed 6 bases, and the junction held 11 bases outside the gene matches. The CDR3 runs 15 residues. Original processing notes: From reference gene primer amplification, estimates of nucleated cell counts were derived. Libraries were prepared by immunoSEQ multiplex PCR; TCRdb keeps only in-frame clonotypes and omits some of them. V and J calls and clone size are given by that table; D and trimming were obtained from the DNA. The data show some 75,000 clones, roughly 91% seen once. The chain is built from TRBV11-2 and TRBJ2-7, with 11 bases fitting TRBD1. The clonotype comes from a man aged 60 to 69 with acute or convalescent COVID-19. The sequenced sample was peripheral blood. The CDR3 protein is CASTLGGDRGSEQYF. CDR3 DNA: TGTGCCAGCACCCTGGGAGGGGACAGGGGGAGCGAGCAGTACTTC.